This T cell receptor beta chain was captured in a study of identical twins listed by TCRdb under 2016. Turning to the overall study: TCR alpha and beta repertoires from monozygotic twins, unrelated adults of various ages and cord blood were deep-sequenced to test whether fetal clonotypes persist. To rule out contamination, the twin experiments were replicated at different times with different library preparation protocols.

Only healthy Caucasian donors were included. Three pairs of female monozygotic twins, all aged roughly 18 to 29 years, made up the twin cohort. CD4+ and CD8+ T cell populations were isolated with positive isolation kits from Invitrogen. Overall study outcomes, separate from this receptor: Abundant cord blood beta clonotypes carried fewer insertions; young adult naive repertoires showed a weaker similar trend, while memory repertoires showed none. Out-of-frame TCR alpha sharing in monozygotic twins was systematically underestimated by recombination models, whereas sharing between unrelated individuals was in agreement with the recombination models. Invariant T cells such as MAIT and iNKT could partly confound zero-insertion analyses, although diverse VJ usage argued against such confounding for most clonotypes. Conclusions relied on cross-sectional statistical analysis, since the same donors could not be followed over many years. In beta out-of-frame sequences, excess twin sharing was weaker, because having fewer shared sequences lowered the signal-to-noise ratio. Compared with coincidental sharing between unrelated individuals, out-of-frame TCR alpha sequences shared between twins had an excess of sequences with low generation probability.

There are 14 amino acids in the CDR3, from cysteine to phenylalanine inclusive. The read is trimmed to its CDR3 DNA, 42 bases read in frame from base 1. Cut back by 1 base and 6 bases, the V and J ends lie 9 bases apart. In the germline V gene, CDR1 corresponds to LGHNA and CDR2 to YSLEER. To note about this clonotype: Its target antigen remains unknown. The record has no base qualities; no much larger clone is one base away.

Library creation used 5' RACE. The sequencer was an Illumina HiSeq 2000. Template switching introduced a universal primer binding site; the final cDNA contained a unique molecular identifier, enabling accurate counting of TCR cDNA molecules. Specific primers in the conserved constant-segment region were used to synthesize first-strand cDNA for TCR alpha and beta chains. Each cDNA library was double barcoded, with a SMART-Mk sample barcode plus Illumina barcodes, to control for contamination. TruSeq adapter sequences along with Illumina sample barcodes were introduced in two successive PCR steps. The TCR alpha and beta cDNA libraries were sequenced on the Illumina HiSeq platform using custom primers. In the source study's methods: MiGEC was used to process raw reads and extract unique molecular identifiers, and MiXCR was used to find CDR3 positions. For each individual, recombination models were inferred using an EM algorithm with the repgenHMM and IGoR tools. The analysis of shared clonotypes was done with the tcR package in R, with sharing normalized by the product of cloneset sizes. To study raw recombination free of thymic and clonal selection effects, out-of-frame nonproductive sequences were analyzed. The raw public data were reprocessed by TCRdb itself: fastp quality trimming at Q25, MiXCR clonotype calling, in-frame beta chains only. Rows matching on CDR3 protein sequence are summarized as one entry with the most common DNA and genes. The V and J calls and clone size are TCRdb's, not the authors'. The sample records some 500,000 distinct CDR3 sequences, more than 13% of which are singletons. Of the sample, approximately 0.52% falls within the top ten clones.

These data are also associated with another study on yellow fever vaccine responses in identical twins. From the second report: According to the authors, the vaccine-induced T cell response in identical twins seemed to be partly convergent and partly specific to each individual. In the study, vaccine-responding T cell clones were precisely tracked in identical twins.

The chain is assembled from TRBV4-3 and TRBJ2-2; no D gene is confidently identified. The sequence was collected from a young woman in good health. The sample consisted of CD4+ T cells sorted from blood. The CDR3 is CASSQGTSSGELFF. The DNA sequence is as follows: TGCGCCAGCAGCCAAGGAACAAGTTCCGGGGAGCTGTTTTTT.